This record covers a single TCR beta chain. Its cognate antigen is unknown. Primers for the PCR totalled 60 Vbeta and 13 Jbeta. In the original analysis: Some 11 million of the about 80 million unique TCR beta chains counted in a later analysis were shared. Assay used: immunoSEQ multiplex PCR; TCRdb lists only in-frame clones, some missing. That table supplies the V and J calls and clone size; D and trimming were determined from the DNA. The sample holds around 150,000 clones. This specimen belongs to a study of cytomegalovirus exposure and HLA in healthy donors. Broader study findings: Analyzed later, association rates of TCRs varied across HLA loci, with DRB1 most and HLA-C fewest.

CDR1 and CDR2 from the germline V gene are MNHNS and SASEGT. The CDR3 length is 16 residues. Trimming cost V 4 bases and J 1 base, with 16 bases left between them. Input material: PBMCs. This receptor was taken from a man aged 25-45 years in good health and CMV-seronegative. J is TRBJ1-2 and V is TRBV6-1; possible D gene TRBD1, 5 bases. CDR3 coding DNA: TGTGCCAGCAGTGCTGGACAAGGCTACCTTAACTATGGCTACACCTTC. The encoded protein is CASSAGQGYLNYGYTF.